This entry is about one T cell receptor beta chain. The CDR3 contains 17 residues. V was pared by 3 bases and J by 10 bases, with 14 bases of the junction left unmatched. The germline V gene has CDR1 SGHRS and CDR2 YFSETQ. Measured with immunoSEQ multiplex PCR; TCRdb has only the in-frame clones, and not every one. The top ten hold roughly 4% of the sample, which has 350,000 to 500,000 clones, 88% seen once. These data originate in a study of Ad26.COV2.S vaccination and SARS-CoV-2 variants. At the level of the study: The authors gave Ad26.COV2.S intramuscularly, either once or twice 56 days apart.

Treatment noted: approximately 18 received Ad26.COV2.S at low or high dose, single or two shots; about five received placebo; per-sample allocation not given. After the first vaccine or placebo injection, samples were drawn on day 63. The chain combines TRBV5-1 with TRBJ2-1; 12 nucleotides align to TRBD1. This sequence originates from a person between 18 and 59 years old who received the Ad26.COV2.S COVID-19 vaccine or a placebo. The specimen was peripheral blood, collected in a trial of Ad26.COV2.S vaccine versus placebo. The CDR3 nucleotides read TGCGCCAGCAGCTCGGGGGGCACGGGACAGGGGGCCCCGGAGCAGTTCTTC. Translating it yields CASSSGGTGQGAPEQFF.